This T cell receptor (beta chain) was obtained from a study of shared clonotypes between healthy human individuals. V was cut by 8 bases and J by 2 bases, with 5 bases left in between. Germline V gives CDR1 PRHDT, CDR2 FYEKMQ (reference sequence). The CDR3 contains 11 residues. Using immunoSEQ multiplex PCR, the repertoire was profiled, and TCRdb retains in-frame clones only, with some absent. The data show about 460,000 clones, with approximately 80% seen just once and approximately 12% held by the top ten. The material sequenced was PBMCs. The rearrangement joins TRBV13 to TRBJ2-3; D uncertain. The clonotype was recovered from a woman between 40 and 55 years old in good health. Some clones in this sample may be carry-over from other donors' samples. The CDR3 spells CASGNTDTQYF. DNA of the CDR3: TGTGCCAGCGGTAACACAGATACGCAGTATTTT.